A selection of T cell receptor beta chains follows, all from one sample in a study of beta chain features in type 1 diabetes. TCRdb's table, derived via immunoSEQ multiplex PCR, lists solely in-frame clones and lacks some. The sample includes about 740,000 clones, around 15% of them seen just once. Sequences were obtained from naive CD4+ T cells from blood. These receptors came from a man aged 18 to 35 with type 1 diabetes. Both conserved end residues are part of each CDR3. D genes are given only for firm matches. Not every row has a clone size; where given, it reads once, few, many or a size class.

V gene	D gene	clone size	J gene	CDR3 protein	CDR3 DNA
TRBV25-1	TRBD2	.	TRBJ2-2	CASSGVGGTQITGELFF	TGTGCCAGCAGTGGCGTCGGGGGGACTCAGATAACCGGGGAGCTGTTTTTT
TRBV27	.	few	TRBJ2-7	CASSSYEQYF	TGTGCCAGCAGTTCCTACGAGCAGTACTTC
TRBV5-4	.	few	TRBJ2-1	CASRPRAGEKYNEQFF	TGTGCCAGCAGACCGAGGGCAGGGGAAAAGTACAATGAGCAGTTCTTC
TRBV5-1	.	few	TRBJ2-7	CASRVVVGPDEQYF	TGCGCCAGCAGGGTTGTGGTGGGCCCGGACGAGCAGTACTTC
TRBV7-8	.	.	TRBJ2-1	CASSLERWADNEQFF	TGTGCCAGCAGCTTAGAGAGGTGGGCCGACAATGAGCAGTTCTTC
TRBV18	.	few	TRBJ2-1	CASSPIGGSSYNEQFF	TGTGCCAGCTCACCAATCGGGGGTAGCTCCTACAATGAGCAGTTCTTC
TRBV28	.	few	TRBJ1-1	CASSPRYAGRGEAFF	TGTGCCAGCAGTCCCCGATACGCGGGCCGGGGTGAAGCTTTCTTT
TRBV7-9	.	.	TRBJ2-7	CASSHRGPGLDEQYF	TGTGCCAGCAGCCATCGGGGCCCGGGGTTGGACGAGCAGTACTTC
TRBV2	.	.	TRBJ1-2	CASTDDLLLYGYTF	TGTGCCAGCACCGACGACCTTCTTTTGTATGGCTACACCTTC
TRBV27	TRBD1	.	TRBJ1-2	CASTDRGYGYTF	TGTGCCAGCACCGACAGGGGCTATGGCTACACCTTC
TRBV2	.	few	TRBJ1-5	CASSEGVGQPQHF	TGTGCCAGCAGTGAGGGGGTAGGTCAGCCCCAGCATTTT
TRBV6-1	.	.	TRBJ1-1	CASTTGANTEAFF	TGTGCCAGCACGACAGGAGCGAACACTGAAGCTTTCTTT
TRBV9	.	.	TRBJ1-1	CASSADTSTEAFF	TGTGCCAGCAGCGCCGACACCTCCACTGAAGCTTTCTTT
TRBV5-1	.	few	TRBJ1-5	CASSDSGSQPQHF	TGCGCCAGCAGCGACTCAGGGTCCCAGCCCCAGCATTTT
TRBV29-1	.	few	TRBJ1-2	CSVLLQRAGYGYTF	TGCAGCGTTTTACTGCAACGGGCAGGCTATGGCTACACCTTC
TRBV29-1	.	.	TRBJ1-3	CSVEGRDAGNTIYF	TGCAGCGTTGAGGGCCGGGACGCTGGAAACACCATATATTTT
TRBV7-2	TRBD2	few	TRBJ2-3	CASSSGLGGDTQYF	TGTGCCAGCAGCTCCGGACTAGGCGGAGATACGCAGTATTTT
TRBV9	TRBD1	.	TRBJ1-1	CASSEGGTGRSEAFF	TGTGCCAGCAGCGAAGGGGGGACAGGTCGGTCTGAAGCTTTCTTT
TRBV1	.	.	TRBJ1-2	CTSSQEAPAHTGYTF	TGCACCAGCAGCCAAGAGGCGCCCGCACATACGGGCTACACCTTC
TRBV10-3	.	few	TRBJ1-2	CAIKDDYGYTF	TGTGCCATTAAGGATGATTATGGCTACACCTTC
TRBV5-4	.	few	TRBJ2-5	CASSLGGLRQETQYF	TGTGCCAGCAGCTTGGGGGGCTTGAGGCAAGAGACCCAGTACTTC
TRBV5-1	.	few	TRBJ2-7	CASSPGTVWAYEQYF	TGCGCCAGCAGCCCCGGGACCGTATGGGCCTACGAGCAGTACTTC